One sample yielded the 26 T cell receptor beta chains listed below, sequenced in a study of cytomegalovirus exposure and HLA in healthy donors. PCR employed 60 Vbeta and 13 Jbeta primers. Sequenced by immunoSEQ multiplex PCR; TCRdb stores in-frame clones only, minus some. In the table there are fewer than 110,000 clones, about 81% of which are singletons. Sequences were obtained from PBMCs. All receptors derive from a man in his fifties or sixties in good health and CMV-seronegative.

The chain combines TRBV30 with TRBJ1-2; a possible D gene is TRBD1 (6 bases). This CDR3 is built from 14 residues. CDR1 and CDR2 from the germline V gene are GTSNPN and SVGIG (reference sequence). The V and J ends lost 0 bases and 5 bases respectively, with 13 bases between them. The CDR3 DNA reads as TGTGCCTGGAGTGTAGGGCAGGGGATTTATGGCTACACCTTC. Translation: CAWSVGQGIYGYTF.

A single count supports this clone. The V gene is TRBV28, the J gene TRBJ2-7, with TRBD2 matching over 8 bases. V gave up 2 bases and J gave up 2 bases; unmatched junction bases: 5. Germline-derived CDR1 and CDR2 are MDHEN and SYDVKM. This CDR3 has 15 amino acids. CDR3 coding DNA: TGTGCCAGCAGTTTAAACTTGGGACTAGCCTACGAGCAGTACTTC. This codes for CASSLNLGLAYEQYF.

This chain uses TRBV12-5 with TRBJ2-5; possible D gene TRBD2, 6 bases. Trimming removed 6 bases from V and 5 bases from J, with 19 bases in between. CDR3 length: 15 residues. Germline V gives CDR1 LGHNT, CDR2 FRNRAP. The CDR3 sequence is CASGRGAGEGETQYF. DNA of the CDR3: TGTGCTAGTGGCCGCGGGGCCGGGGAAGGGGAGACCCAGTACTTC. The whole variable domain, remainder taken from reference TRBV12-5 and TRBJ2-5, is DARVTQTPRHKVTEMGQEVTMRCQPILGHNTVFWYRQTMMQGLELLAYFRNRAPLDDSGMPKDRFSAEMPDATLATLKIQPSEPRDSAVYFCASGRGAGEGETQYFGPGTRLLVL.

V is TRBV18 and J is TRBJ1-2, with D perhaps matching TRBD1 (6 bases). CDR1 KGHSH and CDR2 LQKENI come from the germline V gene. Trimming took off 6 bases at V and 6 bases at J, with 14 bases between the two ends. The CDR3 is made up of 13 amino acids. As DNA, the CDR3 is TGTGCCAGCTCCACCGCAGGGGTCGATGGCTACACCTTC. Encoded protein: CASSTAGVDGYTF.

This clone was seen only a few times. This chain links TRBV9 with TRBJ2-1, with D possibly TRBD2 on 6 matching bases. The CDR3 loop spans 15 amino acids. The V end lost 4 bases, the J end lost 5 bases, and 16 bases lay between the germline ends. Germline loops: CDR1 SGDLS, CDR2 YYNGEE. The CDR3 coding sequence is TGTGCCAGCAGCCCCCAGGCGGGGCGACACAATGAGCAGTTCTTC. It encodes CASSPQAGRHNEQFF.

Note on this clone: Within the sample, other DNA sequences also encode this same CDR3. The CDR3 sequence: CASSLVGGETQYF. The CDR3 bases are TGTGCCAGCAGCTTAGTTGGCGGGGAGACCCAGTACTTC. This rearrangement joins TRBV7-9 to TRBJ2-5, with D possibly being TRBD2 (5 bases). V was clipped by 1 base and J by 5 bases, with 8 bases between them. The CDR3 totals 13 residues. Germline lookup yields CDR1 SEHNR and CDR2 FQNEAQ (reference sequence).

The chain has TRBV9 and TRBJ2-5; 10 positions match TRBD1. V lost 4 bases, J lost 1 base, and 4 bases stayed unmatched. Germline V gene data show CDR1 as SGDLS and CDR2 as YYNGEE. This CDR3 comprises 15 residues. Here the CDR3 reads CASSLTGGFQETQYF. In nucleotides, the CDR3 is TGTGCCAGCAGCCTGACAGGGGGCTTCCAAGAGACCCAGTACTTC.

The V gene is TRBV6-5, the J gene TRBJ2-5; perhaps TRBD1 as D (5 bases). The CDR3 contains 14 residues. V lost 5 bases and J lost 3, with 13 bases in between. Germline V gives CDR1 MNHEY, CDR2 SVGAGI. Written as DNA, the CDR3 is TGTGCCAGCAGTAAAAATCGACAGAAAGAGACCCAGTACTTC. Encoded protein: CASSKNRQKETQYF.

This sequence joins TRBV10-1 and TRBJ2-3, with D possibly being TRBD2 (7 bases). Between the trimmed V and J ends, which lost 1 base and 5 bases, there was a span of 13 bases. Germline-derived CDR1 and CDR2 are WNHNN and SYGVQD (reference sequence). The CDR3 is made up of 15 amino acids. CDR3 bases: TGCGCCAGCAGTGAGTGGGGGGGGCGAGAAGATACGCAGTATTTT. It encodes CASSEWGGREDTQYF.

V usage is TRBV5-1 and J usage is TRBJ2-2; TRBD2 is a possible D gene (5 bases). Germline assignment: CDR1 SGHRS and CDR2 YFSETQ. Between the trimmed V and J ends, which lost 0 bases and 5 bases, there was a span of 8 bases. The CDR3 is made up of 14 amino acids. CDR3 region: CASSLGEYTGELFF. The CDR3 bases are TGCGCCAGCAGCTTGGGGGAGTATACCGGGGAGCTGTTTTTT.

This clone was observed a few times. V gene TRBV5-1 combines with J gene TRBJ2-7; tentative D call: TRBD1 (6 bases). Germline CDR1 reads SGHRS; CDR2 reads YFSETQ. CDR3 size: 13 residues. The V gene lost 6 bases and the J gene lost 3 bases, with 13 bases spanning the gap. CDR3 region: CASMFDRNYEQYF. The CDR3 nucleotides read TGCGCCAGCATGTTTGACAGGAACTACGAGCAGTACTTC.

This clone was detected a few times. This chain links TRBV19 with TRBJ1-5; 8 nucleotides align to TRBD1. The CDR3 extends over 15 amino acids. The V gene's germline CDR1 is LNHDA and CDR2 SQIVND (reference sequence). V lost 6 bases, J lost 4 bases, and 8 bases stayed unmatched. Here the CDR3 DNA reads TGTGCCAGTAGAGCGAACACAGGGGGAAATCAGCCCCAGCATTTT. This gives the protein CASRANTGGNQPQHF.

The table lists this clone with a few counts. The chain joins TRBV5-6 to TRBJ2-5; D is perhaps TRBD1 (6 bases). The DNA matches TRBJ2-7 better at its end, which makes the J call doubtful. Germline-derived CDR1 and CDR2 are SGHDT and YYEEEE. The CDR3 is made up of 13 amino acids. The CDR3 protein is CASSLQGTYEQYF. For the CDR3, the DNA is TGTGCCAGCAGTTTACAGGGTACCTACGAGCAGTACTTC.

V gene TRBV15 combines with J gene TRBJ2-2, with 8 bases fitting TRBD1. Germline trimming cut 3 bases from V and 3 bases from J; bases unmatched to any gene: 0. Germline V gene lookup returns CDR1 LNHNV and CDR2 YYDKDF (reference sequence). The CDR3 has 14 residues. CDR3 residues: CATSRGQDTGELFF. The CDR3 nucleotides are TGTGCCACCAGCAGGGGACAGGACACCGGGGAGCTGTTTTTT.

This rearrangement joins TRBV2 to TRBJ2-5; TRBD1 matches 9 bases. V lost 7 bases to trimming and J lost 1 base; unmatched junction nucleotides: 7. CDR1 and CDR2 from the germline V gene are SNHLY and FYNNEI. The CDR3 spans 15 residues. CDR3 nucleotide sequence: TGTGCCAGCATGCTACAGGGGGCTCCCCAAGAGACCCAGTACTTC. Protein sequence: CASMLQGAPQETQYF. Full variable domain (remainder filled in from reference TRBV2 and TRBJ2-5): EPEVTQTPSHQVTQMGQEVILRCVPISNHLYFYWYRQILGQKVEFLVSFYNNEISEKSEIFDDQFSVERPDGSNFTLKIRSTKLEDSAMYFCASMLQGAPQETQYFGPGTRLLVL.

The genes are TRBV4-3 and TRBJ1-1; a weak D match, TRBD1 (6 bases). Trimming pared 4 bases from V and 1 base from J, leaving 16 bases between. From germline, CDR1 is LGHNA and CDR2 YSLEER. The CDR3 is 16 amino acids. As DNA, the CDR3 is TGCGCCAGCAGCCCGCATTCCGGGACAACGAACACTGAAGCTTTCTTT. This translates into CASSPHSGTTNTEAFF.

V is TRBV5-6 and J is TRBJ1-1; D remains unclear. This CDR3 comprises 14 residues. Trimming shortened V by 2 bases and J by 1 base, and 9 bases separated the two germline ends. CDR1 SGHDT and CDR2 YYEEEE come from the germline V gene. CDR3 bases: TGTGCCAGCAGCTTCCGGGTGTGGAACACTGAAGCTTTCTTT. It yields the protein CASSFRVWNTEAFF.

The CDR3 sequence: CASSLVLYNEQFF. CDR3 coding DNA: TGTGCCAGCAGCTTGGTCCTTTACAATGAGCAGTTCTTC. The chain is built from TRBV5-8 and TRBJ2-1; no reliable D call. CDR3 length: 13 amino acids. V shed 0 bases and J shed 4 bases, with 5 bases lying between them. The germline V gene has CDR1 SGHTS and CDR2 YDEGEE.

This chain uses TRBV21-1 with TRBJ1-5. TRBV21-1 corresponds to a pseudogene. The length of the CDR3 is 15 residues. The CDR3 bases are TGTGCCAGCCCTTTTGAGGGCTATAGCAATCAGCCCCAGCATTTT. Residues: CASPFEGYSNQPQHF.

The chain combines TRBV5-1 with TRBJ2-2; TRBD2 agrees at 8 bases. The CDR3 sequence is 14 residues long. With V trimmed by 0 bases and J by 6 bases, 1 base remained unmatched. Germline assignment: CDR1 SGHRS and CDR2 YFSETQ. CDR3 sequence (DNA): TGCGCCAGCAGCTTGGCAGCGGGGGCCGGGGAGCTGTTTTTT. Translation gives CASSLAAGAGELFF.

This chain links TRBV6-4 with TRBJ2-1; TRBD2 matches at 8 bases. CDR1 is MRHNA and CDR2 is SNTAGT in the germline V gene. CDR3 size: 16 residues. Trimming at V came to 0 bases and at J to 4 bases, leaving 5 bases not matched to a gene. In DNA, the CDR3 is TGTGCCAGCAGTGACTCAGGGGTAGCGGGATACAATGAGCAGTTCTTC. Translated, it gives CASSDSGVAGYNEQFF.

CDR3 residues: CASKRGRYTYEQYF. CDR3 coding DNA: TGTGCCAGCAAAAGGGGCAGGTATACATACGAGCAGTACTTC. This chain uses TRBV6-5 with TRBJ2-5; weak D call: TRBD1 (5 bases). The J call is doubtful: the DNA matches TRBJ2-7 better. The CDR3 is 14 amino acids. The germline CDR1 and CDR2 sequences are MNHEY and SVGAGI.

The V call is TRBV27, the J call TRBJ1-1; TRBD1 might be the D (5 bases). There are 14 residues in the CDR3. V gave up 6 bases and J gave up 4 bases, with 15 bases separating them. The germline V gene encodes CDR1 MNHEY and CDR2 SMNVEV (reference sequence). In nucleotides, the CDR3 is TGTGCCAGCAGCCCCCGGGGGTTAAGCACTGAAGCTTTCTTT. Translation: CASSPRGLSTEAFF.

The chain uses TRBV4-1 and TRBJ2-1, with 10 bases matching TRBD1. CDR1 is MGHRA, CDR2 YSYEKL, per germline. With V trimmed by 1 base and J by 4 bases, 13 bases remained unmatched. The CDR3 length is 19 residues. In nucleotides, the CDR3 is TGCGCCAGCAGCCAAGGGAGGGGACAGGGGAGATCTGGGTACAATGAGCAGTTCTTC. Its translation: CASSQGRGQGRSGYNEQFF.

The CDR3 reads CASSLSGGSYEQYF. The CDR3 coding sequence is TGCGCCAGCAGCCTTAGCGGGGGATCCTACGAGCAGTACTTC. The rearrangement links TRBV4-3 to TRBJ2-5; 9 bases match TRBD2. Matching the DNA end better, TRBJ2-7 makes the J call doubtful. This CDR3 has 14 amino acids. Germline V gene sequence: CDR1 LGHNA, CDR2 YSLEER.

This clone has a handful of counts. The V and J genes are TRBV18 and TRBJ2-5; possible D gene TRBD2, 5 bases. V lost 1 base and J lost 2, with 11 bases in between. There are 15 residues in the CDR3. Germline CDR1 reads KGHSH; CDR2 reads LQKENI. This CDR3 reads CASSPLRTGQETQYF. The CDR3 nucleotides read TGTGCCAGCTCACCACTGAGGACGGGACAAGAGACCCAGTACTTC.